This T cell receptor (beta chain) was recorded in a study of blood T cell repertoires in COVID-19. At the level of the study: PBMCs, B-cell-depleted T cells, or T cells provided the cDNA or gDNA that made up the material.

Profiled with immunoSEQ multiplex PCR; TCRdb holds only in-frame clones, not every one. The table shows about 250,000 clones, with around 85% occurring only once. There are 16 residues in the CDR3. The specimen sequenced was peripheral blood. The TCR was taken from a man older than 75 with acute or convalescent COVID-19. The chain links TRBV21-1 to TRBJ2-6; the table gives TRBD2 as D, unverified against the DNA. TRBV21-1 is a pseudogene locus. The DNA for the CDR3 is TGTGCCAGCAGCAAGGTCGAGACTAGCTCCTTCAACGTCCTGACTTTC. Translation gives CASSKVETSSFNVLTF.